This T cell receptor (beta chain) was retrieved from a study of blood T cell repertoires in COVID-19. The wider study: T cells, B-cell-depleted T cells, or PBMCs provided the cDNA or gDNA that served as material.

The CDR3 loop spans 15 amino acids. The V gene end was trimmed by 9 bases and the J gene end by 4 bases; junction bases not matched to a gene: 7. Germline V lookup: CDR1 KGHDR, CDR2 SFDVKD. Using immunoSEQ multiplex PCR, the repertoire was profiled, and TCRdb retains in-frame clones only, with some absent. The sample lists 490,000 or so clones, about 85% occurring once. Participants reported their clinical history, and cohort assignment relied on those reports. Cohort 3 donors were reported recovered after two negative PCRs, clearance, or symptom resolution. What was sequenced was PBMCs or T cells enriched from blood (not recorded which). The receptor was derived from an older woman who had recovered from COVID-19. The rearrangement joins TRBV24-1 to TRBJ2-3, with TRBD1 matching 12 bases. CDR3 sequence reads: CATRPGTGGPDTQYF. The CDR3 nucleotides read TGTGCCACCCGCCCCGGGACAGGGGGCCCAGATACGCAGTATTTT.